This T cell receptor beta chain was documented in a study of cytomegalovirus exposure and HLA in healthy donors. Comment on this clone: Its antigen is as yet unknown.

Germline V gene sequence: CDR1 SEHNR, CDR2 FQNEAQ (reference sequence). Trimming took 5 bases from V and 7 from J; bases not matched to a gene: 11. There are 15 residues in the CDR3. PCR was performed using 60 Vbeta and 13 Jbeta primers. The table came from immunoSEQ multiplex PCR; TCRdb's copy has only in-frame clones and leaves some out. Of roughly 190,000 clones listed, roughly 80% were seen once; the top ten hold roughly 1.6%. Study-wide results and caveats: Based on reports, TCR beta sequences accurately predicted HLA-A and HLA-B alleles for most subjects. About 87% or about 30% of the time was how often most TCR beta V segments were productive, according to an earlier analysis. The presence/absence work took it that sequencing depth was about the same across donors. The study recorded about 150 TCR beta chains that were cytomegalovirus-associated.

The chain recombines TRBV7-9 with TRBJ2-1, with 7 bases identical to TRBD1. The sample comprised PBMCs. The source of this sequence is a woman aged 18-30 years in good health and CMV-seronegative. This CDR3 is CASSPPFRQGNEQFF. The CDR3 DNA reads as TGTGCCAGCAGCCCGCCTTTCCGACAGGGAAATGAGCAGTTCTTC.